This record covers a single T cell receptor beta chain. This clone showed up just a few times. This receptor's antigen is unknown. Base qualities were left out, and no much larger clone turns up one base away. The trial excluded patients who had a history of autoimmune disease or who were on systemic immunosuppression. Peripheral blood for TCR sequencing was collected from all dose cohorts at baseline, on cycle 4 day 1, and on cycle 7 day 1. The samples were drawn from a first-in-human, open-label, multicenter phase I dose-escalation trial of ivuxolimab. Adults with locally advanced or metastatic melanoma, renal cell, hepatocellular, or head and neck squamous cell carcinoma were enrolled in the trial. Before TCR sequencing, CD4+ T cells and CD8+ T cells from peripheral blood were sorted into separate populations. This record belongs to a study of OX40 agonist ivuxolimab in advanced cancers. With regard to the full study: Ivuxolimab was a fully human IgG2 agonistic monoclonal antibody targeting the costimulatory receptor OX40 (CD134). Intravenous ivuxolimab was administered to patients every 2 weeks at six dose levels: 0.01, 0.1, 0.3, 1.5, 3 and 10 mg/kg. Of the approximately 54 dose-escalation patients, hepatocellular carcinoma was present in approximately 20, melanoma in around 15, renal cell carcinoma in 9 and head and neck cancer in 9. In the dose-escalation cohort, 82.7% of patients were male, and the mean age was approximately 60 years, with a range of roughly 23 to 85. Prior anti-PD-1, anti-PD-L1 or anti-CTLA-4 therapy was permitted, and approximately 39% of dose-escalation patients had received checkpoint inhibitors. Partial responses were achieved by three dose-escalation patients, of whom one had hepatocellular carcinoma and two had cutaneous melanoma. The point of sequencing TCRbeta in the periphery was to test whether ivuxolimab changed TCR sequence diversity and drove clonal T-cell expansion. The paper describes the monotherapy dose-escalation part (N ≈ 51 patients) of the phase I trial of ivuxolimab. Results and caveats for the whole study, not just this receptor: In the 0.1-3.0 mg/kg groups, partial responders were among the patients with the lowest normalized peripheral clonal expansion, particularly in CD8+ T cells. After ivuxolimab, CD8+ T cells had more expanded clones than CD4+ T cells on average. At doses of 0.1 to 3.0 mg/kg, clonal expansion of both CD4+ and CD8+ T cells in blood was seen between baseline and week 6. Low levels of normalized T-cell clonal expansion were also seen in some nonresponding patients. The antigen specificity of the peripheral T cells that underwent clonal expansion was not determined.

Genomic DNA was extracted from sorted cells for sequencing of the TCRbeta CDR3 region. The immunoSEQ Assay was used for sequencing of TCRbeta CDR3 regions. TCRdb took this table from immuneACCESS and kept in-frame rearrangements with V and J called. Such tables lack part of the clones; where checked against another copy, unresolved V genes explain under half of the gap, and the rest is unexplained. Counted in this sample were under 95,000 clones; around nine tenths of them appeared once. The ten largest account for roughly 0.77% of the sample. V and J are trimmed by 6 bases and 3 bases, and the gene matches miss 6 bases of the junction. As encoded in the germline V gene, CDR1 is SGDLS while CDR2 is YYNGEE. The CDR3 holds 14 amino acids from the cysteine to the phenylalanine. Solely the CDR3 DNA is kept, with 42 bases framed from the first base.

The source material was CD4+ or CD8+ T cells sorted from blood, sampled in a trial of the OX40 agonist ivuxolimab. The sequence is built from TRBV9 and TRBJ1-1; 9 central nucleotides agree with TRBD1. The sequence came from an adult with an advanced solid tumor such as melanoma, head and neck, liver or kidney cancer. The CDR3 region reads CASTQQGADTEAFF. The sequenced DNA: TGTGCCAGCACCCAACAGGGGGCTGACACTGAAGCTTTCTTT.